The clone carrying this T cell receptor (beta chain) is deemed medium-sized (0.01 to 0.1%). The antigen is not known. This entry belongs to a study of T and B cells in COVID-19 patients. At the level of the study: About 90% of the roughly 20 active-infection patients had comorbidities associated with unfavorable COVID-19 outcome. Study-wide findings and caveats: CD4+, regulatory T cell, CD8+ and sorted SARS-CoV-2-responsive or tetramer+ T cells were not yet sequenced. Active COVID-19 showed highly clonal TRB repertoires; recovery showed diversity and richness above healthy donors.

Multiplex PCR with BIOMED2 TRB-A/B primer pools amplified TRB rearrangements. MiXCR, run by TCRdb on the multiplex PCR reads, gives a single entry per CDR3 protein. The table shows over a thousand distinct CDR3 sequences, with just over 25% occurring only once. Each TRB amplification used about 220-500 ng of genomic DNA from blood. The CDR3 sequence is 13 residues long. With V trimmed by 5 bases and J by 6 bases, 7 bases remained unmatched. Per the germline V gene, CDR1 is SGHTA and CDR2 is FQGNSA. The gene calls are TRBV7-2 and TRBJ2-7, with 7 bases identical to TRBD1. What was sequenced was blood. This receptor was taken from a human donor with active COVID-19. The DNA of the CDR3 is TGTGCCAGCAGCGCGACAGGGAAGGGCGAGCAGTACTTC. Residues: CASSATGKGEQYF.